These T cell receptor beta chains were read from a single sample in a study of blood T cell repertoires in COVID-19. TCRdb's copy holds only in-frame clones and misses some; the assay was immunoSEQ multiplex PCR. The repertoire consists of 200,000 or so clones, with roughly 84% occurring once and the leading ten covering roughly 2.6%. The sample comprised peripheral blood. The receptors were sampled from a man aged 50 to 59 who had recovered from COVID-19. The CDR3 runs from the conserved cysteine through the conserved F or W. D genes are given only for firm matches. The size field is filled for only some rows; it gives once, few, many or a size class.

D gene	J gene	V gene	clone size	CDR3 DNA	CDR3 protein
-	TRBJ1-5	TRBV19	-	TGTGCCAGTACTGGTCTCAGTCAGCCCCAGCATTTT	CASTGLSQPQHF
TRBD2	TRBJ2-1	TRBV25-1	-	TGTGCCAGCAGTCCGATCACTAGCGGGAGGAACAATGAGCAGTTCTTC	CASSPITSGRNNEQFF
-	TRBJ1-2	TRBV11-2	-	TGTGCCAGCAGCCCCAGGGGTAACTACTATGGCTACACCTTC	CASSPRGNYYGYTF
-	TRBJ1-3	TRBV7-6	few	TGTGCCAGCAGCTTAGGCAGGCTAAAGGACTCTGGAAACACCATATATTTT	CASSLGRLKDSGNTIYF
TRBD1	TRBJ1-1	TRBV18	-	TGTGCCAGCTCACCGAGGACAGGGGGCGAAGGCACTGAAGCTTTCTTT	CASSPRTGGEGTEAFF
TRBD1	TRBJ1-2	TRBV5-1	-	TGCGCCAGCAGCTTGGTTGCAGGACAGGGCTATGGCTACACCTTC	CASSLVAGQGYGYTF
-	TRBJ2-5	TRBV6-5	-	TGTGCCAGCAGGAAACGGGAGACGCAAGAGACCCAGTACTTC	CASRKRETQETQYF
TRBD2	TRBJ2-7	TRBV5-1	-	TGCGCCAGCAGCTTCTGGACTAGCGGGACCTACGAGCAGTACTTC	CASSFWTSGTYEQYF
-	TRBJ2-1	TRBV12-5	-	TGTGCTAGTGGTTCGGGCGGGGTGAACAATGAGCAGTTCTTC	CASGSGGVNNEQFF
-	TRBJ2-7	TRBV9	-	TGTGCCAGCAGCGTTTCAGGCGCCCTCTCCGAGCAGTACTTC	CASSVSGALSEQYF
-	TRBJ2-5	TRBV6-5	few	TGTGCCAGCAGTCCTCTACAAGAGACCCAGTACTTC	CASSPLQETQYF
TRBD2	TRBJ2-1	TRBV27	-	TGTGCCAGCAGTCTTTCGGCGGGAGATTCCTACAATGAGCAGTTCTTC	CASSLSAGDSYNEQFF
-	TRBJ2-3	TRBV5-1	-	TGCGCCAGCAGCTTGGCTACCCCAGATACGCAGTATTTT	CASSLATPDTQYF
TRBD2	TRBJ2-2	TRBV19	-	TGTGCCAGTAGTATGACTAGCGGGAACACCGGGGAGCTGTTTTTT	CASSMTSGNTGELFF
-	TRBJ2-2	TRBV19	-	TGTGCCTCAAAGTGGGCTAGCGCATACACCGGGGAGCTGTTTTTT	CASKWASAYTGELFF
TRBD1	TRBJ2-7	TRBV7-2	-	TGTGCCAGCAGCGTTACCGGGACAGGGAACGAGCAGTACTTC	CASSVTGTGNEQYF
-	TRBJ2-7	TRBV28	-	TGTGCCAGCAGTTTAGGAAGGACAGCCACTACGAGGCAGTACTTC	CASSLGRTATTRQYF
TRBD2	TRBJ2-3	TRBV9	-	TGTGCCAGCAGTGAGAGCGGGAGGAGAGATACGCAGTATTTT	CASSESGRRDTQYF
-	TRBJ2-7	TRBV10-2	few	TGCGCCAGCAGTGTCGGCTACGGGAGCTCCTACGAGCAGTACTTC	CASSVGYGSSYEQYF
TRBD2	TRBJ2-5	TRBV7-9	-	TGTGCCAGCAGCCCTCGGACTAGCGGGAAAGAGACCCAGTACTTC	CASSPRTSGKETQYF
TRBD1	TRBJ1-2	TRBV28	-	TGTGCCAGCAGTTACAGACAGGGGAGGGCAATCGGCTACACCTTC	CASSYRQGRAIGYTF
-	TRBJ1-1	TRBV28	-	TGTGCCAGCAGTTTCACAGGGGAAGCTTTCTTT	CASSFTGEAFF
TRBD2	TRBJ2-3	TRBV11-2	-	TGTGCCAGCAGCTTAGGGATTCGGGTAGCGGGACTACCAGATACGCAGTATTTT	CASSLGIRVAGLPDTQYF
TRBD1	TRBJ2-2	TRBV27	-	TGTGCCAGCAGTCCCCAGGGGGCTTACACCGGGGAGCTGTTTTTT	CASSPQGAYTGELFF
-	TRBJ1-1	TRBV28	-	TGTGCCAGCACCCTGTGGGGGGGAGCGGACACTGAAGCTTTCTTT	CASTLWGGADTEAFF
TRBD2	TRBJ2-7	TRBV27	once	TGTGCCAGCAGCGCTCTTTCAGGCGGGAGCTACGAGCAGTACTTC	CASSALSGGSYEQYF
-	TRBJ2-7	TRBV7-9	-	TGTGCCAGCGGGATGGGGGCCACTGATGAGCAGTACTTC	CASGMGATDEQYF
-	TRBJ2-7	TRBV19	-	TGTGCCAGCAGTAGTATAGGGTCCAGGGTTTACGAGCAGTACTTC	CASSSIGSRVYEQYF
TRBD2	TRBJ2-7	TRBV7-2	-	TGTGCCAGCAGGCCCCAGTGGGCTAGCGGGACCTACGAGCAGTACTTC	CASRPQWASGTYEQYF
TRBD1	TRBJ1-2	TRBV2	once	TGTGCCAGCAGGCGACAGGGGGCTGGGTATGGCTACACCTTC	CASRRQGAGYGYTF
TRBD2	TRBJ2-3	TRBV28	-	TGTGCCAGCAGTCGACTAGCGGGCATCACAGATACGCAGTATTTT	CASSRLAGITDTQYF